This T cell receptor beta chain was identified in a study of cytomegalovirus exposure and HLA in healthy donors. The repertoire was sequenced with immunoSEQ multiplex PCR; TCRdb's copy has only in-frame clones and lacks some. The data hold 100,000 to 120,000 clones, with 95% observed a single time. The CDR3 is made up of 15 amino acids. With 4 bases clipped from V and 5 bases from J, the junction kept 7 bases outside the gene matches. CDR1 is SEHNR and CDR2 is FQNEAQ in the germline V gene (reference sequence). The gene calls are TRBV7-9 and TRBJ2-3; 9 nucleotides agree with TRBD1. The clonotype was recovered from a woman aged 18-35 years in good health and CMV-seronegative. Source material: PBMCs. For the CDR3, the DNA is TGTGCCAGCAGCTCATACAGGGGGCGTGTAGATACGCAGTATTTT. As protein: CASSSYRGRVDTQYF. Based on the CDR3 plus reference TRBV7-9 and TRBJ2-3, the full variable domain is DTGVSQNPRHKITKRGQNVTFRCDPISEHNRLYWYRQTLGQGPEFLTYFQNEAQLEKSRLLSDRFSAERPKGSFSTLEIQRTEQGDSAMYLCASSSYRGRVDTQYFGPGTRLTVL.